This T cell receptor beta chain was identified during a study of CD8 T cell repertoires and HIV-1 epitope variants. TCRdb's table, derived via immunoSEQ multiplex PCR, lists solely in-frame clones and lacks some. The sample contains some 3,500 clones, 64% of which appear only once. Per the germline V gene, CDR1 is MNHNS and CDR2 is SASEGT. This CDR3 has 13 amino acids. V gave up 2 bases and J gave up 1 base, with 5 bases separating them. As for this clone: Antigen specificity is unknown.

The specimen was cultured CD8+ T cells derived from PBMCs. The J gene is TRBJ2-5, the V gene TRBV6-1; D call uncertain. The receptor's source is a male donor with HIV. CDR3 sequence: CASSEFVQETQYF. In DNA form, the CDR3 reads TGTGCCAGCAGTGAATTCGTCCAAGAGACCCAGTACTTC.